This TCR beta chain was documented in a study of control samples from healthy donors and cancer patients. CDR1 is MRHNA and CDR2 is SNTAGT in the germline V gene. Trimming removed 3 bases from V and 3 bases from J; junction bases left unmatched: 7. This CDR3 has 15 residues. This clone has only one observation. TCRdb keeps only in-frame clones here, not all; method: immunoSEQ multiplex PCR. The table lists around 150,000 clones, about 94% of them singletons, with 8.5% in the top ten. The receptor's source is a woman in her 40s in good health. Sample: blood. The chain joins TRBV6-4 to TRBJ1-1, with 7 positions matching TRBD1. CDR3 DNA: TGTGCCAGCAGTGAACTTCGACAGGGTCACACTGAAGCTTTCTTT. Translation gives CASSELRQGHTEAFF.